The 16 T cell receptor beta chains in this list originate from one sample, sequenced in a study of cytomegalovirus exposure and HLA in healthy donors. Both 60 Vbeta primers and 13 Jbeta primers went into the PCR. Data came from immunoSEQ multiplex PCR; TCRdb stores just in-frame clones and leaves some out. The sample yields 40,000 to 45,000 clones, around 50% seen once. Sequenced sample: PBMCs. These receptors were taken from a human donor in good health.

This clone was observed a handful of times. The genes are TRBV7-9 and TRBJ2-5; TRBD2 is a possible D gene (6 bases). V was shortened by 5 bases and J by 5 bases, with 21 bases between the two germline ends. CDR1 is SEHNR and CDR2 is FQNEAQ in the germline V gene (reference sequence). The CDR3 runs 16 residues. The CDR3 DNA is TGTGCCAGCAGCCCCTCTACCGGGGGAACAATCGAGACCCAGTACTTC. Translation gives CASSPSTGGTIETQYF.

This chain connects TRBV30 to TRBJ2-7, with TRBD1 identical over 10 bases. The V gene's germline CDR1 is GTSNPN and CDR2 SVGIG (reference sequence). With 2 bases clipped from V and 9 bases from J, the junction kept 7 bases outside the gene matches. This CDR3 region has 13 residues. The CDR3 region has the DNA TGTGCCTGGAGTCAGGGGACAGGGGTCGGGCAGTACTTC. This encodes CAWSQGTGVGQYF.

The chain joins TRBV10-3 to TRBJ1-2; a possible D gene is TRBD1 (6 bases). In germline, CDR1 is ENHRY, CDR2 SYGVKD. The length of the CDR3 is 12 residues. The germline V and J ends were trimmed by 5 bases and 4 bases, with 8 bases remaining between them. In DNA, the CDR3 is TGTGCCATCAGTCTGGACAGCTATGGCTACACCTTC. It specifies CAISLDSYGYTF.

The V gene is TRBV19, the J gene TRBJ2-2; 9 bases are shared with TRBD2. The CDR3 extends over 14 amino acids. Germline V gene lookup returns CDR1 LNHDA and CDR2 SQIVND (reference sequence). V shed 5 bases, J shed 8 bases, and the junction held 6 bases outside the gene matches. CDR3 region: CASSGGGGPGELFF. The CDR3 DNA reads TGTGCCAGTAGTGGCGGGGGGGGTCCAGGGGAGCTGTTTTTT.

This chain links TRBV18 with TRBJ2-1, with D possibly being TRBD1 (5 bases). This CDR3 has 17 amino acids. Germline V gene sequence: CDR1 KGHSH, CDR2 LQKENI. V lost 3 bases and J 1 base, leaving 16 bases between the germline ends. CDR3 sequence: CASSPLPPGSSYNEQFF. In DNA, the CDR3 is TGTGCCAGCTCACCTTTACCCCCAGGGTCATCCTACAATGAGCAGTTCTTC.

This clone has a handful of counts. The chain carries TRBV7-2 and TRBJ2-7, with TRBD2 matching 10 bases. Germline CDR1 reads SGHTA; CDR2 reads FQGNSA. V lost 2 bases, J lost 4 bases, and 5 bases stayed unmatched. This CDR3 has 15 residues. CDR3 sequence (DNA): TGTGCCAGCAGCTTACAAGCGGGAGGGCAATACGAGCAGTACTTC. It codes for CASSLQAGGQYEQYF. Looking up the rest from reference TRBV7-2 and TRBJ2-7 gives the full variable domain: GAGVSQSPSNKVTEKGKDVELRCDPISGHTALYWYRQSLGQGLEFLIYFQGNSAPDKSGLPSDRFSAERTGGSVSTLTIQRTQQEDSAVYLCASSLQAGGQYEQYFGPGTRLTVT.

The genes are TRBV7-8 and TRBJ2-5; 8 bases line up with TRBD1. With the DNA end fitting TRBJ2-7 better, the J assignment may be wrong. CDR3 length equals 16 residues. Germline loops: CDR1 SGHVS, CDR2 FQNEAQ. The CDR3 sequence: CASSWNSGQGAYEQYF. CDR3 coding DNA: TGTGCCAGCAGCTGGAACAGTGGACAGGGAGCCTACGAGCAGTACTTC.

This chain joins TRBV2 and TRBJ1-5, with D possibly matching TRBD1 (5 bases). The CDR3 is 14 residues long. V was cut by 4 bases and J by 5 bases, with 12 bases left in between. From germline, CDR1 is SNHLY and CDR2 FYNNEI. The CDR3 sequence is CASSGGGRDQPQHF. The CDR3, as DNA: TGTGCCAGCAGTGGCGGGGGTCGGGATCAGCCCCAGCATTTT.

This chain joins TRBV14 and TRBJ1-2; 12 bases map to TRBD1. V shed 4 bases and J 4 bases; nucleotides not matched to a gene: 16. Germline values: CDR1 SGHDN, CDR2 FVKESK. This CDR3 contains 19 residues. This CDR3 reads CASSPFRGQGAGVSYGYTF. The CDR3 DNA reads TGTGCCAGCAGCCCCTTCCGGGGACAGGGGGCGGGTGTGAGCTATGGCTACACCTTC.

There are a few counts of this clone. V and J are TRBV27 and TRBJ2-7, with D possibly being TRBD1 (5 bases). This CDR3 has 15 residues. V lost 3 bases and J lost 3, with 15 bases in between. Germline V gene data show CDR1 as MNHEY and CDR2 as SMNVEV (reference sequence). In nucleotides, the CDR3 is TGTGCCAGCAGTTTGGGGCCAGCCACCTTCTACGAGCAGTACTTC. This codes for CASSLGPATFYEQYF.

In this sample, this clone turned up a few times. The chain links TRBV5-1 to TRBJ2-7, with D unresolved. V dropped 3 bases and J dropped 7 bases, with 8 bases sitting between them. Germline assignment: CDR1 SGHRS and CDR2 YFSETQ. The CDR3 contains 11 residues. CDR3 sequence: CASSSTKEQYF. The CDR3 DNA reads TGCGCCAGCAGCTCCACAAAGGAGCAGTACTTC. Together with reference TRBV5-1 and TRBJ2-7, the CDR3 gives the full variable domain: KAGVTQTPRYLIKTRGQQVTLSCSPISGHRSVSWYQQTPGQGLQFLFEYFSETQRNKGNFPGRFSGRQFSNSRSEMNVSTLELGDSALYLCASSSTKEQYFGPGTRLTVT.

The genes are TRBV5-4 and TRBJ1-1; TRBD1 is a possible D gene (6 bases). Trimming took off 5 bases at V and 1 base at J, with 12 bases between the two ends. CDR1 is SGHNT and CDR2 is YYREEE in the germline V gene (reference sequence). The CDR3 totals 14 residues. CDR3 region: CASSFQGTNTEAFF. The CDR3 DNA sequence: TGTGCCAGCAGTTTCCAGGGGACGAACACTGAAGCTTTCTTT. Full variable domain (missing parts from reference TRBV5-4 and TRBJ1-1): ETGVTQSPTHLIKTRGQQVTLRCSSQSGHNTVSWYQQALGQGPQFIFQYYREEENGRGNFPPRFSGLQFPNYSSELNVNALELDDSALYLCASSFQGTNTEAFFGQGTRLTVV.

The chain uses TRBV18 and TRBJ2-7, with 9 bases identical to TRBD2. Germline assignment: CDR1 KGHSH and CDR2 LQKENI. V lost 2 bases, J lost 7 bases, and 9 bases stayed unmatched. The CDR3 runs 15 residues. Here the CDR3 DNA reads TGTGCCAGCTCACCAGGTCCGGGGCTAGCGGGGGAGCAGTACTTC. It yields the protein CASSPGPGLAGEQYF.

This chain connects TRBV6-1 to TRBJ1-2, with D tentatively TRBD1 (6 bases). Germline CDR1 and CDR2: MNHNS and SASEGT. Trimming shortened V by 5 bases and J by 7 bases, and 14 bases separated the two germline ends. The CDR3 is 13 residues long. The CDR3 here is CASSITGSVGYTF. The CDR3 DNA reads TGTGCCAGCAGTATTACAGGGTCTGTTGGCTACACCTTC.

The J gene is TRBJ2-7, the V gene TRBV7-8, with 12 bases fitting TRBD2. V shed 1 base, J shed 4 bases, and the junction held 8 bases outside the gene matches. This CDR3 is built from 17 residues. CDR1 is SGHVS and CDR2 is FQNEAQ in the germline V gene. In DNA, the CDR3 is TGTGCCAGCAGCTTAGTCAGCCTACTAGCGGGAGGATACGAGCAGTACTTC. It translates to CASSLVSLLAGGYEQYF.

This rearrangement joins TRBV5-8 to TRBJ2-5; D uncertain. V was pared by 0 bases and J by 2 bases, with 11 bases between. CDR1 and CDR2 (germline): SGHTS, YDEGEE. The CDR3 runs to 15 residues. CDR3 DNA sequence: TGTGCCAGCAGCTTGGGTAGCTCGGTACAAGAGACCCAGTACTTC. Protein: CASSLGSSVQETQYF.